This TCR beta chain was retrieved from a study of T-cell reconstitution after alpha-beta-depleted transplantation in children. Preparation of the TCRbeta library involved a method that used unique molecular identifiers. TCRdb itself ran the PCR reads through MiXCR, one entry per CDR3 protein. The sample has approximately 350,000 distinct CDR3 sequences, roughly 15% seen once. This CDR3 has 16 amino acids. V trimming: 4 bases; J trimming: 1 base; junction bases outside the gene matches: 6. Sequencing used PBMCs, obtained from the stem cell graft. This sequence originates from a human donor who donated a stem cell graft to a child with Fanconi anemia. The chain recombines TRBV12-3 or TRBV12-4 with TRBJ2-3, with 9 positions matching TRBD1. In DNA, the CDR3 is TGTGCCAGCAGTTATGGACAGGGGTCGGGCACAGATACGCAGTATTTT. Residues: CASSYGQGSGTDTQYF.